This TCR beta chain stems from a study of T cell changes during pregnancy in multiple sclerosis. Trimming pared 2 bases from V and 2 bases from J, leaving 11 bases between. Germline V gene sequence: CDR1 SGHRS, CDR2 YFSETQ. The CDR3 spans 16 residues. Generated by immunoSEQ multiplex PCR, the TCRdb table keeps only in-frame clones and is missing some. Of 65,000 to 95,000 clones listed, approximately 95% are singletons. The input for sequencing was peripheral blood, taken in the second trimester of pregnancy. The gene calls are TRBV5-1 and TRBJ2-6; tentative D call: TRBD1 (6 bases). This clonotype was sampled from a female donor in good health, enrolled as a control in a pregnancy study. The CDR3 sequence: CASSFWGRPGANVLTF. The CDR3 DNA sequence: TGCGCCAGCAGCTTTTGGGGGCGGCCTGGGGCCAACGTCCTGACTTTC.